These 27 T cell receptor beta chains share one sample of origin, sequenced in a study of blood T cells in healthy people across ages. Through a sample-barcoded 5' primer and a J-beta primer mix, a second PCR was run for roughly 6 to 11 cycles. Using its own MiXCR run on the 5' RACE reads, TCRdb lists one record per CDR3 protein. The sample lists around 320,000 distinct CDR3 sequences, 25% to 30% occurring once. Material: blood. These receptors were obtained from a woman in her 70s in good health.

This clonotype was counted at least ten times. This chain uses TRBV4-1 with TRBJ2-1; the D is unclear. This CDR3 is 16 amino acids long. Germline values: CDR1 MGHRA, CDR2 YSYEKL. The ends were cut back, 0 bases at V and 4 bases at J, with 13 bases in the middle. The CDR3, as DNA: TGCGCCAGCAGCCAAGAACAAAGGAACCCTTACAATGAGCAGTTCTTC. It encodes CASSQEQRNPYNEQFF.

This chain uses TRBV7-2 with TRBJ2-6, with D possibly being TRBD1 (5 bases). This CDR3 comprises 16 residues. V lost 5 bases to trimming and J lost 2 bases, with 13 bases between them. Germline-derived CDR1 and CDR2 are SGHTA and FQGNSA. CDR3 DNA sequence: TGTGCCAGCAGCCCTGGGGCATTCGCTGGGGCCAACGTCCTGACTTTC. Translating gives CASSPGAFAGANVLTF.

V usage is TRBV4-2 and J usage is TRBJ2-1; no definite D call. Gene TRBJ2-5 matches the end of the DNA better, so the J call may be wrong. The CDR3 extends over 16 amino acids. The germline V gene encodes CDR1 LGHNA and CDR2 YNFKEQ. This CDR3 is CASSQAGPEFRETQYF. The CDR3, as DNA: TGTGCCAGCAGCCAAGCCGGGCCGGAGTTCAGAGAGACCCAGTACTTC.

This chain connects TRBV6-5 to TRBJ1-1, with D hard to call. Trimming shortened V by 7 bases and J by 0 bases, and 15 bases separated the two germline ends. CDR1 is MNHEY, CDR2 SVGAGI, per germline. The length of the CDR3 is 15 residues. The DNA of the CDR3 is TGTGCCAGCAAAAACCCCGCGGCCTTGAACACTGAAGCTTTCTTT. It codes for CASKNPAALNTEAFF.

As concerns this clonotype: A clone one base away is much larger, so this may be a read error. V usage is TRBV6-6 and J usage is TRBJ2-2; D remains unclear. From germline, CDR1 is MNHNY and CDR2 SVGAGI (reference sequence). V was pared by 0 bases and J by 2 bases, with 10 bases between. The CDR3 contains 16 residues. The CDR3 spells CASSYSGITNTGELFF. CDR3 DNA: TGTGCCAGCAGTTACTCGGGGATAACCAACACCGGGGAGCTGTTTTTT.

This clonotype has a handful of counts. The chain is built from TRBV10-3 and TRBJ1-5; the D is unclear. CDR1 and CDR2 from the germline V gene are ENHRY and SYGVKD. V was clipped by 0 bases and J by 1 base, with 4 bases between them. The CDR3 runs 14 residues. This chain's CDR3 is CAISESGSNQPQHF. CDR3 sequence (DNA): TGTGCCATCAGTGAGTCAGGGAGCAATCAGCCCCAGCATTTT.

The rearrangement joins TRBV7-2 to TRBJ2-3, with D hard to call. The CDR3 length is 16 residues. V lost 2 bases and J lost 0, with 12 bases in between. Germline CDR1 SGHTA, CDR2 FQGNSA. The CDR3 spells CASSLHRARSTDTQYF. The DNA of the CDR3 is TGTGCCAGCAGCTTACATAGGGCCCGAAGCACAGATACGCAGTATTTT.

The rearrangement links TRBV20-1 to TRBJ2-3; TRBD1 or TRBD2 may be the D gene (5 bases each). Germline CDR1 and CDR2: DFQATT and SNEGSKA (reference sequence). Trimming cost V 7 bases and J 2 bases, with 13 bases left between them. The CDR3 consists of 13 residues. Here the CDR3 reads CSVWDQNTDTQYF. CDR3 nucleotide sequence: TGCAGTGTTTGGGACCAGAACACAGATACGCAGTATTTT.

This clonotype came up a few times. One junction end disagrees with the germline gene, perhaps due to a read error. The V gene is TRBV20-1, the J gene TRBJ2-2, with a weak D call TRBD2 (6 bases). The CDR3 is 14 residues long. Germline V CDR1 and CDR2: DFQATT, SNEGSKA (reference sequence). The CDR3 sequence: CSAQLHLGTGGLFF. The CDR3 DNA reads TGCAGTGCTCAGCTCCATTTGGGAACCGGGGGGCTGTTTTTT.

The chain combines TRBV29-1 with TRBJ2-6; TRBD2 matches 8 bases. CDR3 length: 14 amino acids. With 7 bases clipped from V and 2 bases from J, the junction kept 4 bases outside the gene matches. The germline V gene has CDR1 SQVTM and CDR2 ANQGSEA. The CDR3 DNA reads as TGCAGCGCCGACGGGGGGGCTGGGGCCAACGTCCTGACTTTC. This sequence encodes CSADGGAGANVLTF.

The J gene is TRBJ2-5, the V gene TRBV5-1; D is possibly TRBD2 (5 bases). The J call may be incorrect, as the DNA end agrees better with TRBJ2-7. This CDR3 is 15 amino acids long. Germline assignment: CDR1 SGHRS and CDR2 YFSETQ. The CDR3 region has the DNA TGCGCCAGCAGCCCTGGAGGCGGTCAATCCTACGAGCAGTACTTC. It encodes CASSPGGGQSYEQYF.

Worth noting for this clonotype: It may be a read error: a sequence one base away is much more abundant. The V gene is TRBV7-2, the J gene TRBJ1-3; D ambiguous. The CDR3 length is 13 residues. V was pared by 0 bases and J by 14 bases, with 14 bases between. CDR1 and CDR2 (germline): SGHTA, FQGNSA. The CDR3, as DNA: TGTGCCAGCAGCTTAGCGCACACGGGATCCCTATATTTT. Translated: CASSLAHTGSLYF.

On this clonotype itself: An end of the junction differs from the germline gene, which may be a read error. This chain uses TRBV3-1 with TRBJ2-5; D gene uncertain. The CDR3 contains 13 residues. Per germline, CDR1 LGHDT and CDR2 YNNKEL (reference sequence). The CDR3 sequence is CASSQYPEDTQYF. In DNA, the CDR3 is TGTGCCAGCAGCCAATATCCAGAAGATACCCAGTACTTC.

The sample holds a few counts of this clonotype. The chain carries TRBV6-1 and TRBJ1-1; D is perhaps TRBD1 (6 bases). Trimming removed 6 bases at V and 7 bases at J, with 15 bases between. CDR1 and CDR2 from the germline V gene are MNHNS and SASEGT. This CDR3 region has 13 residues. The chain's CDR3 is CASRRGGPNEAFF. The DNA of the CDR3 is TGTGCCAGCAGGCGGGGGGGCCCGAATGAAGCTTTCTTT.

The rearrangement joins TRBV20-1 to TRBJ1-1; no firm D call. Trimming pared 0 bases from V and 0 bases from J, leaving 14 bases between. CDR1 is DFQATT, CDR2 SNEGSKA, per germline (reference sequence). This CDR3 comprises 16 residues. The CDR3 nucleotides are TGCAGTGCTAGAGATTCCCGCTCGTACATGAACACTGAAGCTTTCTTT. It encodes CSARDSRSYMNTEAFF.

The CDR3 reads CASSYLTESSYEQYF. DNA for the CDR3: TGTGCCAGCAGTTACCTCACAGAGAGTTCCTACGAGCAGTACTTC. The chain is built from TRBV6-6 and TRBJ2-1, with D uncertain. The closer fit of TRBJ2-7 to the DNA end suggests the J call may be wrong. The CDR3 is 15 amino acids. Germline V gene lookup returns CDR1 MNHNY and CDR2 SVGAGI (reference sequence).

This chain connects TRBV10-3 to TRBJ2-3; TRBD2 aligns across 10 bases. This CDR3 has 14 residues. Germline V lookup: CDR1 ENHRY, CDR2 SYGVKD. After removal of 7 bases from V and 6 bases from J, the junction contained 7 bases not matched to a gene. CDR3 sequence: CAIKGLAGDDTQYF. CDR3 DNA: TGTGCCATCAAGGGGCTAGCGGGGGACGATACGCAGTATTTT.

The CDR3 sequence is CASSRQVTYEQYF. The DNA of the CDR3 is TGTGCCAGCAGCAGACAGGTAACCTACGAGCAGTACTTC. The chain combines TRBV7-8 with TRBJ2-7; tentatively, D is TRBD1 (6 bases). V was cut by 5 bases and J by 2 bases, with 10 bases left in between. The CDR3 is made up of 13 amino acids. Germline-derived CDR1 and CDR2 are SGHVS and FQNEAQ.

A few counts support this clonotype. The chain joins TRBV7-8 to TRBJ1-3, with a possible D match to TRBD1 (5 bases). V was shortened by 2 bases and J by 4 bases, with 15 bases between the two germline ends. The CDR3 is 16 residues long. Germline loops: CDR1 SGHVS, CDR2 FQNEAQ. CDR3 loop: CASSLFLSAGGNTIYF. The CDR3 DNA reads as TGTGCCAGCAGCTTATTCTTGTCGGCAGGGGGAAACACCATATATTTT.

This chain links TRBV9 with TRBJ2-3, with unresolved D. V lost 2 bases, J lost 0 bases, and 10 bases lay in between. Germline loops: CDR1 SGDLS, CDR2 YYNGEE. This CDR3 spans 15 amino acids. This CDR3 reads CASSVSLTSTDTQYF. The CDR3 bases are TGTGCCAGCAGCGTGTCCCTAACTAGCACAGATACGCAGTATTTT. Complete variable domain (other parts from reference TRBV9 and TRBJ2-3): DSGVTQTPKHLITATGQRVTLRCSPRSGDLSVYWYQQSLDQGLQFLIQYYNGEERAKGNILERFSAQQFPDLHSELNLSSLELGDSALYFCASSVSLTSTDTQYFGPGTRLTVL.

To note about this clonotype: A much larger clone differs by one base, so this may be a read error. Written as DNA, the CDR3 is TGTGCCAGCAGTTACATTACTAGCGGGAGTCACGCGCAGTACTTC. Amino acids: CASSYITSGSHAQYF. The V gene is TRBV6-6, the J gene TRBJ2-7; 11 positions match TRBD2. Germline V gene lookup returns CDR1 MNHNY and CDR2 SVGAGI (reference sequence). Trimming removed 2 bases from V and 9 bases from J; junction bases left unmatched: 9. This CDR3 has 15 residues.

The chain employs TRBV6-6 and TRBJ2-1; TRBD1 aligns across 8 bases. The J call is doubtful: the DNA matches TRBJ2-5 better. This CDR3 is 16 amino acids long. The germline gives CDR1 MNHNY, CDR2 SVGAGI (reference sequence). CDR3 DNA sequence: TGTGCCAGCAGTTACTCGAGATCAGGGGGCGCGGAGACCCAGTACTTC. It encodes CASSYSRSGGAETQYF.

This clonotype was counted many times. The chain uses TRBV11-2 and TRBJ2-1; D not certain. The germline V and J ends were trimmed by 0 bases and 7 bases, with 10 bases remaining between them. Germline V gene sequence: CDR1 SGHAT, CDR2 FQNNGV. The CDR3 loop spans 14 amino acids. CDR3 loop: CASSLDSGPNEQFF. CDR3 in DNA: TGTGCCAGCAGCTTAGACTCCGGGCCAAATGAGCAGTTCTTC.

In this sample, this clonotype turned up a few times. J is TRBJ2-2 and V is TRBV6-5, with TRBD1 as a possible D gene (6 bases). The V end was cut by 7 bases, the J end by 10 bases, with 16 bases between. CDR1 is MNHEY and CDR2 is SVGAGI in the germline V gene. The CDR3 is 13 residues long. The CDR3 here is CASKPWGRKELFF. The CDR3 nucleotides read TGTGCCAGCAAACCATGGGGGCGCAAGGAGCTGTTTTTT.

The DNA for the CDR3 is TGCAGCGTTGGTCCCAACGGACGTGAGCAGTACTTC. Translating gives CSVGPNGREQYF. The V and J genes are TRBV29-1 and TRBJ2-7; D uncertain. This CDR3 contains 12 residues. With 4 bases removed from V and 7 bases from J, the gap between germline ends came to 14 bases. In germline, CDR1 is SQVTM, CDR2 ANQGSEA.

The chain combines TRBV9 with TRBJ2-1, with D maybe TRBD1 (6 bases). V lost 3 bases, J lost 7 bases, and 17 bases lay in between. CDR3 size: 15 residues. Germline CDR1 SGDLS, CDR2 YYNGEE. The DNA of the CDR3 is TGTGCCAGCAGCGGCCGGGACACCCAGGGGAATGAGCAGTTCTTC. This encodes CASSGRDTQGNEQFF.

The chain carries TRBV4-1 and TRBJ1-2, with D uncertain. The V gene's germline CDR1 is MGHRA and CDR2 YSYEKL. This CDR3 has 12 amino acids. The V and J ends lost 3 bases and 4 bases respectively, with 6 bases between them. The CDR3 DNA reads TGCGCCAGCAGCCAGGGAACCTATGGCTACACCTTC. The encoded protein is CASSQGTYGYTF.